The next 16 T cell receptor beta chains were all read from a single sample in a study of CD4 and CD8 cells across lung adenocarcinoma regions (dated by TCRdb to the late 2010s). Library preparation used PCR. Data came from a HiSeq X Ten. TCRdb reran the public reads through fastp at Q25 and MiXCR, keeping productive beta chains. Each entry is one CDR3 protein sequence, shown with its most common DNA and genes. The sample table records around 25,000 distinct CDR3 sequences; roughly half of these occur just once. The top ten constitute 45% to 60% of the sample. The sequencing input was CD8+ T cells from the center of a lung tumor. The cell subset or site label corresponds to: tumor center region. The source of these receptors is a male donor with lung adenocarcinoma. The CD4 and CD8 labels of this study may be unreliable.

The chain uses TRBV6-1 and TRBJ2-4; possibly TRBD2 for D (5 bases). The CDR3 length is 16 residues. The germline V gene encodes CDR1 MNHNS and CDR2 SASEGT. The V gene lost 4 bases and the J gene lost 10 bases, with 23 bases spanning the gap. CDR3 residues: CASSVSGMGAGDIQYF. In DNA form, the CDR3 reads TGTGCCAGCAGTGTCTCGGGGATGGGAGCCGGGGATATTCAGTACTTC.

This clonotype is medium-sized by share. The rearrangement joins TRBV27 to TRBJ2-2, with 9 bases that match TRBD2. The germline V gene has CDR1 MNHEY and CDR2 SMNVEV (reference sequence). V dropped 7 bases and J dropped 6; count of bases not matched to a gene: 18. The CDR3 loop spans 18 amino acids. The CDR3 protein is CASKKWVSGRREAGELFF. The CDR3 DNA follows: TGTGCCAGCAAAAAGTGGGTTAGCGGGAGAAGGGAGGCCGGGGAGCTGTTTTTT.

This chain connects TRBV30 to TRBJ1-1; D gene ambiguous. V was pared by 2 bases and J by 8 bases, with 12 bases between. This CDR3 comprises 12 residues. The germline V gene has CDR1 GTSNPN and CDR2 SVGIG (reference sequence). For the CDR3, the DNA is TGTGCCTGGAGTAACGGGGTTACGGAAGCTTTCTTT. Translating gives CAWSNGVTEAFF.

This clonotype was seen ten or more times. The gene calls are TRBV27 and TRBJ2-1; no clear D. CDR1 and CDR2 (germline): MNHEY, SMNVEV (reference sequence). The CDR3 has 16 amino acids. With 8 bases removed from V and 0 bases from J, the gap between germline ends came to 17 bases. The CDR3 is CASLCPILSSYNEQFF. The CDR3 nucleotides read TGTGCCAGCCTTTGTCCCATCCTAAGCTCCTACAATGAGCAGTTCTTC.

This clonotype occurred once. Relative to the germline gene, one junction end is altered; a read error may explain this. This chain connects TRBV27 to TRBJ2-3; D remains unclear. CDR1 MNHEY and CDR2 SMNVEV come from the germline V gene (reference sequence). The CDR3 has 11 residues. The CDR3 here is CAGSFQDTQYF. The CDR3, as DNA: TGTGCCGGCAGTTTCCAAGATACGCAGTATTTT.

There are many counts of this clonotype. The chain has TRBV6-5 and TRBJ2-5, with a tentative D call TRBD2 (5 bases). V lost 4 bases and J 3 bases, leaving 12 bases between the germline ends. This CDR3 is 14 amino acids long. CDR1 is MNHEY, CDR2 SVGAGI, per germline. The CDR3: CASSSRAGEETQYF. The CDR3 DNA reads TGTGCCAGCAGTTCGCGGGCTGGAGAAGAGACCCAGTACTTC.

There are a few counts of this clonotype. The chain links TRBV6-5 to TRBJ2-7; 10 bases match TRBD2. Germline values: CDR1 MNHEY, CDR2 SVGAGI. This CDR3 has 14 residues. Trimming removed 4 bases from V and 2 bases from J; junction bases left unmatched: 2. The CDR3 spells CASSFGTSAYEQYF. The CDR3 region has the DNA TGTGCCAGCAGTTTTGGGACTAGCGCCTACGAGCAGTACTTC.

Remarks on this clonotype: One junction end disagrees with the germline gene, perhaps due to a read error. Written as DNA, the CDR3 is TGTGCCAGCAGTGAAACGTGGACTGGCGGGACCAATACGCAGTATTTC. Translated: CASSETWTGGTNTQYF. The chain couples TRBV6-1 to TRBJ2-1, with TRBD2 as a possible D gene (6 bases). Per germline, CDR1 MNHNS and CDR2 SASEGT. The CDR3 sequence is 16 residues long.

V gene TRBV10-1 combines with J gene TRBJ2-1; 8 positions match TRBD2. Germline V CDR1 and CDR2: WNHNN, SYGVQD (reference sequence). Trimming took 6 bases from V and 3 from J; bases not matched to a gene: 7. CDR3 length: 15 amino acids. The CDR3 DNA reads TGCGCCAGCAGCCAGACGGGACTAGACTACAATGAGCAGTTCTTC. Residues: CASSQTGLDYNEQFF.

A remark on this clonotype: The junction shows a germline mismatch at one end, possibly a read error. The chain carries TRBV6-1 and TRBJ2-4; TRBD2 is a possible D gene (6 bases). The CDR3 consists of 12 residues. From germline, CDR1 is MNHNS and CDR2 SASEGT. The CDR3 protein is CARRDAKDTQYF. CDR3 DNA: TGTGCGAGGAGGGACGCCAAGGACACGCAGTATTTC.

J is TRBJ2-5 and V is TRBV15; TRBD2 agrees at 12 bases. The J call may be faulty, since TRBJ2-7 better matches the DNA end. This CDR3 has 17 amino acids. Germline assignment: CDR1 LNHNV and CDR2 YYDKDF (reference sequence). The CDR3 region has the DNA TGTGGAAGCTGGACTAGCGGGAAGGGAATTATCCCGTACGAGCAGTACTTC. It translates to CGSWTSGKGIIPYEQYF.

V usage is TRBV19 and J usage is TRBJ2-1, with 9 bases fitting TRBD2. CDR3 size: 14 residues. The J segment lost 7 bases and the V segment lost 4 bases, leaving 5 bases of the junction unmatched. Per germline, CDR1 LNHDA and CDR2 SQIVND (reference sequence). The CDR3 reads CASSTGTSRNEQFF. Written as DNA, the CDR3 is TGTGCCAGTAGTACCGGGACTAGCAGGAATGAGCAGTTCTTC.

The rearrangement links TRBV30 to TRBJ2-3; 9 bases agree with TRBD2. The V gene's germline CDR1 is GTSNPN and CDR2 SVGIG (reference sequence). V was clipped by 4 bases and J by 2 bases; unmatched bases: 10. CDR3 length: 16 residues. The CDR3 region is CAWTPPLAGYTDTQYF. DNA for the CDR3: TGTGCCTGGACCCCCCCCCTAGCGGGGTACACAGATACGCAGTATTTT. Using reference TRBV30 and TRBJ2-3 for the parts outside the CDR3, the full variable domain is SQTIHQWPATLVQPVGSPLSLECTVEGTSNPNLYWYRQAAGRGLQLLFYSVGIGQISSEVPQNLSASRPQDRQFILSSKKLLLSDSGFYLCAWTPPLAGYTDTQYFGPGTRLTVL.

This chain connects TRBV12-3 or TRBV12-4 to TRBJ2-1; D tentatively fits TRBD1 or TRBD2 (5 bases each). The assigned J gene may be wrong: the sequence end matches TRBJ2-5 better. This CDR3 region has 13 residues. CDR3 nucleotide sequence: TGTGCCAGCAGTTTAGGGGGGTTAGAGACCCAGTACTTC. This codes for CASSLGGLETQYF.

Notes on this clonotype: At one end the junction does not follow the germline gene, possibly because of a read error. This chain links TRBV6-1 with TRBJ2-3, with 15 bases fitting TRBD2. Germline loops: CDR1 MNHNS, CDR2 SASEGT. CDR3 size: 18 residues. The CDR3 DNA follows: TGTGCCAGCACCCCCAAGGCGGGACTAGCGGGAGGCAAAAATACTCAGTATTTT. Its protein is CASTPKAGLAGGKNTQYF.

This clonotype was found many times. The V gene is TRBV27, the J gene TRBJ2-1; TRBD2 agrees at 15 bases. The junction had 1 base not matched to a gene; V was cut back by 4 bases and J by 9 bases. Germline CDR1 is MNHEY and CDR2 is SMNVEV (reference sequence). The CDR3 spans 14 residues. The CDR3 loop is CASSSGLAGGEQFF. DNA for the CDR3: TGTGCCAGCAGTTCGGGACTAGCGGGAGGTGAGCAGTTCTTC.